This is a list of T cell receptor beta chains from one sample in a study of CD8 T cells in ankylosing spondylitis. One entry per CDR3 protein results from TCRdb running MiXCR on the 5' RACE reads. The sample carries 250,000 to 350,000 distinct CDR3 sequences, about 19% recorded once. Input material: blood, either unsorted or a sorted T cell fraction (not recorded which). These receptors all come from a male donor with ankylosing spondylitis or in good health (not recorded which). The CDR3 runs from the conserved cysteine through the conserved F or W. The D gene is left open where the match is weak. A clone size is listed for some rows: how often the clone was seen (once, few, many), or a class if it is expanded.

d_gene	abundance	v_gene	j_gene	CDR3nt	CDR3aa
-	many	TRBV20-1	TRBJ2-3	TGCAGTGCTCCATGGTGGTTCGGGACTCCAGATACGCAGTATTTT	CSAPWWFGTPDTQYF
-	few	TRBV3-1	TRBJ2-5	TGTGCCAGCAGCCGACGGGGCCTGATAGAGACCCAGTACTTC	CASSRRGLIETQYF
TRBD2	few	TRBV20-1	TRBJ2-2	TGCAGTGCTAGAGCACCGGGACTAGCGGGAGCCGGGGAGCTGTTTTTT	CSARAPGLAGAGELFF
-	-	TRBV7-3	TRBJ2-1	TGTGCCAGCAGCCCTGACCTGGCGCGGTACAATGAGCAGTTCTTC	CASSPDLARYNEQFF
TRBD1	-	TRBV5-1	TRBJ2-3	TGCGCCAGCAGCTCAGGACAGGGGTTGGATACGCAGTATTTT	CASSSGQGLDTQYF
-	-	TRBV9	TRBJ1-5	TGTGCCAGCAGCGTAGGACCGTCGACCGGACGGCCTCATTTT	CASSVGPSTGRPHF
-	-	TRBV5-3	TRBJ2-1	TGTGCCTGTGGAAACAGGGCCCAGGGCGTAGCGGAGGACAATGAGCAGTTCTTC	CACGNRAQGVAEDNEQFF
TRBD2	many	TRBV11-2	TRBJ2-5	TGTGCCAGCAGCTTAGGGGCTAGCGGTGGGTCCGCGTCCCAGTACTTC	CASSLGASGGSASQYF
-	few	TRBV27	TRBJ2-2	TGTGCCAGCAGTTCTCTTGGAGGGGGTTTGGCCGGGGAGCTGTTTTTT	CASSSLGGGLAGELFF
TRBD2	few	TRBV5-1	TRBJ2-2	TGCGCCAGCAGCTTGGAACTAGCGGAAAACACCGGGGAGCTGTTTTTT	CASSLELAENTGELFF
-	-	TRBV10-3	TRBJ2-1	TGTGCCATCAGTGAACAAGACAGGATGTTATTTGAGCAGTTCTTC	CAISEQDRMLFEQFF
-	few	TRBV2	TRBJ2-1	TGTGCCAGCAGTGAAGTGGGGTACAATGAGCAGTTCTTC	CASSEVGYNEQFF
TRBD2	few	TRBV2	TRBJ2-3	TGTGCCAGCAGTGAGGCCGAAGCGGGAGGGTACACAGATACGCAGTATTTT	CASSEAEAGGYTDTQYF
TRBD1	few	TRBV12-3/TRBV12-4	TRBJ1-2	TGTGCCAGCAAGGGCAGGGGGCCTTATGGCTACACCTTC	CASKGRGPYGYTF
TRBD2	-	TRBV7-6	TRBJ2-1	TGTGCCAGCAGCTTAGCCCTTTTCGGGACTAGCGGGGGGGATGAGCAGTTCTTC	CASSLALFGTSGGDEQFF
-	few	TRBV6-1	TRBJ2-1	TGTGCCAGCAGTGAACTTTGGCCGGACAATGAGCAGTTCTTC	CASSELWPDNEQFF
-	few	TRBV12-3/TRBV12-4	TRBJ2-1	TGTGCCAGCGGCGGATGGGAGCAGTTCTTC	CASGGWEQFF
-	many	TRBV12-3/TRBV12-4	TRBJ1-1	TGTGCCAGCAGTTTCCGGACAGAACCAAACACTGAAGCTTTCTTT	CASSFRTEPNTEAFF
TRBD1	few	TRBV12-3/TRBV12-4	TRBJ1-2	TGTGCCAGCAGCAGGGGGCGTGAAGGCTACACCTTC	CASSRGREGYTF
TRBD1	few	TRBV5-1	TRBJ2-2	TGCGCCAGCAGCTTGGGACAGGGGGCTAGAGCCGGGGAGCTGTTTTTT	CASSLGQGARAGELFF
-	few	TRBV5-4	TRBJ1-1	TGTGCCAGCAGCCTCCAAGGGACGCGGAACACTGAAGCTTTCTTT	CASSLQGTRNTEAFF
TRBD1	few	TRBV28	TRBJ2-2	TGTGCCAGCCAAAATGGGGACAGGAACACCGGGGAGCTGTTTTTT	CASQNGDRNTGELFF
-	many	TRBV12-3/TRBV12-4	TRBJ1-5	TGTGCCAGCAGCCTAAGTGGGAATCAGCCCCAGCATTTT	CASSLSGNQPQHF
TRBD1	-	TRBV6-1	TRBJ1-2	TGTGCCAGCCGACAGGGGGGTAACTATGGCTACACCTTC	CASRQGGNYGYTF
-	-	TRBV3-1	TRBJ1-1	TGTGCCAGCAGCCAGGGGCAGGGACCCGAAGCTTTCTTT	CASSQGQGPEAFF
TRBD1	few	TRBV20-1	TRBJ1-5	TGCAGTGCGGGGAAACAGGGGCAGCCCCAGCATTTT	CSAGKQGQPQHF
-	few	TRBV30	TRBJ2-3	TGTGCCTGCGGACCCTATACGCAGTATTTT	CACGPYTQYF
TRBD1	few	TRBV6-1	TRBJ2-5	TGTGCCAGCAGTACTTCCGGGACAGGGATAGAGACCCAGTACTTC	CASSTSGTGIETQYF
-	few	TRBV24-1	TRBJ2-3	TGTGCCACCAGTGAACAGGGCACAGATACGCAGTATTTT	CATSEQGTDTQYF
TRBD2	few	TRBV20-1	TRBJ2-5	TGCAGTGCTACAGGACTAGCGGGGTTTCAAGAGACCCAGTACTTC	CSATGLAGFQETQYF
-	many	TRBV24-1	TRBJ2-2	TGTGCCACCAGTGATTTTACCGGGCCCACCGGGGAGCTGTTTTTT	CATSDFTGPTGELFF
-	few	TRBV12-3/TRBV12-4	TRBJ1-2	TGTGCCAGCAGGGTTCTCGGCTATGGCTACACCTTC	CASRVLGYGYTF
-	-	TRBV6-5	TRBJ2-3	TGTGCCAGCAGTTACTCGACAGGAGTTACAGATACGCAGTATTTT	CASSYSTGVTDTQYF
TRBD2	few	TRBV5-1	TRBJ2-3	TGCGCCAGCAGCTTGGAGCCTAGCGGAGTCACAGATACGCAGTATTTT	CASSLEPSGVTDTQYF
TRBD1	many	TRBV5-1	TRBJ2-2	TGCGCCAGCAGCCCCGGGACAGCGAACACCGGGGAGCTGTTTTTT	CASSPGTANTGELFF
TRBD2	-	TRBV7-2	TRBJ2-3	TGTGCCAGCAGCTTAGGATACGGGAGGGGCACAGATACGCAGTATTTT	CASSLGYGRGTDTQYF
TRBD1	many	TRBV10-3	TRBJ1-6	TGTGCCATCAACAGGGGGCGCGGGGATTCACCCCTCCACTTT	CAINRGRGDSPLHF
-	many	TRBV29-1	TRBJ1-1	TGCAGCGTTCCCAGGGTTGAAAACTCTGAAGCTTTCTTT	CSVPRVENSEAFF
-	-	TRBV7-6	TRBJ1-5	TGTGCCAGCAGCTTAGTTATGGGTAGCAATCAGCCCCAGCATTTT	CASSLVMGSNQPQHF
TRBD1	-	TRBV12-3/TRBV12-4	TRBJ1-3	TGTGCCAGCAGCGTAGACAGGGCGGTTGGAAACACCATATATTTT	CASSVDRAVGNTIYF
-	few	TRBV27	TRBJ2-1	TGTGCCAGCAGTCTCATTCAGGGGAATGAGCAGTTCTTC	CASSLIQGNEQFF
TRBD2	-	TRBV7-8	TRBJ2-4	TGTGCCAGCAGCTTAGCTCGAAGCGGGGGTAGCAAAAACATTCAGTACTTC	CASSLARSGGSKNIQYF
-	few	TRBV6-1	TRBJ2-6	TGTGCCAGCAGGCTGGGGTACTCTGGGGCCAACGTCCTGACTTTC	CASRLGYSGANVLTF
-	few	TRBV5-1	TRBJ2-5	TGCGCCAGCAGCTTGGCCACTAGCCAAGAGACCCAGTACTTC	CASSLATSQETQYF
TRBD2	-	TRBV6-4	TRBJ2-5	TGTACCATCACCCCCGGACTAGCGGTCTCAAGGTACCAAGAGACCCAGTACTTC	CTITPGLAVSRYQETQYF
-	-	TRBV5-1	TRBJ1-2	TGCGCCAGCAGCCTCGAGGGTCGAACTAACTATGGCTACACCTTC	CASSLEGRTNYGYTF
-	many	TRBV3-1	TRBJ2-3	TGTGCCAGCAGCCAACAGGGTTCGACGCAGTATTTT	CASSQQGSTQYF
-	few	TRBV6-1	TRBJ1-5	TGTGCCAGCAGTGAACAGGGGTGGGGCAATCAGCCCCAGCATTTT	CASSEQGWGNQPQHF
-	-	TRBV3-1	TRBJ2-1	TGTGCCAGCAGCCAAGGCCGACTAGGCAATGAGCAGTTCTTC	CASSQGRLGNEQFF
-	few	TRBV6-2/TRBV6-3	TRBJ1-5	TGTGCCAGCAGTTACGGACAGCATAGCAATCAGCCCCAGCATTTT	CASSYGQHSNQPQHF
-	few	TRBV12-3/TRBV12-4	TRBJ2-2	TGTGCCAGCAGTAGATCGGGGGTCACCGGGGAGCTGTTTTTT	CASSRSGVTGELFF
-	-	TRBV4-2	TRBJ2-5	TGTGCCAGCAGCCAAGATGGCGAGAGGCGGGAGACCCAGTACTTC	CASSQDGERRETQYF
-	many	TRBV5-1	TRBJ2-5	TGTGCCAGCAGCTTAGGGGGTGTCCAAGAGACCCAGTACTTC	CASSLGGVQETQYF
-	many	TRBV6-1	TRBJ1-2	TGTGCCAGCAGGAGGTCGGCTGTAGATGCGAACTATGGCTACACCTTC	CASRRSAVDANYGYTF
TRBD1	-	TRBV27	TRBJ1-5	TGTGCCAGCAGTCGGCCCTACAGGGGGAGTCAGCCCCAGCATTTT	CASSRPYRGSQPQHF
-	-	TRBV27	TRBJ2-3	TGTGCCAGCAGTTTCATCCCCTGGATGAGGGATAGCACAGATACGCAGTATTTT	CASSFIPWMRDSTDTQYF
TRBD2	-	TRBV20-1	TRBJ2-2	TGCAGTGCGACATCTAGCGGGGGGAACACCGGGGAGCTGTTTTTT	CSATSSGGNTGELFF